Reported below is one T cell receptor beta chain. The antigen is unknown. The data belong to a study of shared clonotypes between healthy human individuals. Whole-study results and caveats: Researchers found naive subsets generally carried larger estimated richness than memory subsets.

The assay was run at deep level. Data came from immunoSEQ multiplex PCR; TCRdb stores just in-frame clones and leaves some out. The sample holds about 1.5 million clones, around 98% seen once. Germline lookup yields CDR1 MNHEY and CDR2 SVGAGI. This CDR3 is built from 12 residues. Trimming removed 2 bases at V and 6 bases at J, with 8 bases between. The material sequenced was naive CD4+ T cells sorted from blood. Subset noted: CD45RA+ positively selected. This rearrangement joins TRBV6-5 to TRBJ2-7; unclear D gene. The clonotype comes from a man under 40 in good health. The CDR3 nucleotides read TGTGCCAGCAGTTACGGGTGGGGCGAGCAGTACTTC. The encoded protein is CASSYGWGEQYF.